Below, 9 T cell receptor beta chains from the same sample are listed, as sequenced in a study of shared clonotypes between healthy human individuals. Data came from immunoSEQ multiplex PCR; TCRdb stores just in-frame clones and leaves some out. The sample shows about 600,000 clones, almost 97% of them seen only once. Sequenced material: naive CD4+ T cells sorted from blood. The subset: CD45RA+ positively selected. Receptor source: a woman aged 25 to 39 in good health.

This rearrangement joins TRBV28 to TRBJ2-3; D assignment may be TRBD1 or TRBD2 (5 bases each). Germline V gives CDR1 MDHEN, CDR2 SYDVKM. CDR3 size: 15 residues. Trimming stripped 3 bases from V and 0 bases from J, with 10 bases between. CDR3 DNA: TGTGCCAGCAGTTTGAGGGGCGGGAGCACAGATACGCAGTATTTT. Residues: CASSLRGGSTDTQYF.

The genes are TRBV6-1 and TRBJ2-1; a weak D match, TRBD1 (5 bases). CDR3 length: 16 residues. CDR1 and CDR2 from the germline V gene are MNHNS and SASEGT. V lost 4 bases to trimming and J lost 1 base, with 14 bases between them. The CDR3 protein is CASSAGRQTSYNEQFF. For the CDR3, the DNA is TGTGCCAGCAGTGCCGGGCGACAGACTTCCTACAATGAGCAGTTCTTC.

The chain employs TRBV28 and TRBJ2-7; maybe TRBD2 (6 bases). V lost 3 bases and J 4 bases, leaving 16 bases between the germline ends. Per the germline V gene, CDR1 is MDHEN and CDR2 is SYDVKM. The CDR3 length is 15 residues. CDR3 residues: CASSLAGLETYEQYF. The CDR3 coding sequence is TGTGCCAGCAGTTTGGCGGGACTGGAAACTTACGAGCAGTACTTC.

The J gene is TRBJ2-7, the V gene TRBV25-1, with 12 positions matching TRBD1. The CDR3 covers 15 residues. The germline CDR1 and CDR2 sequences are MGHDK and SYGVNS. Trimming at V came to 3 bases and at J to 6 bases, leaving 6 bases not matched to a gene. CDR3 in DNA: TGTGCCAGCAGTGACCCCGGGACAGGGGGCAGCGAGCAGTACTTC. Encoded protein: CASSDPGTGGSEQYF.

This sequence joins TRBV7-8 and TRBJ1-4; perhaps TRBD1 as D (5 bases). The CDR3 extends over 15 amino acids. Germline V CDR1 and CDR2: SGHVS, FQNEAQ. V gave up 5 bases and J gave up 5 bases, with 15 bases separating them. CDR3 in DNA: TGTGCCAGCAGCGTTACAGGCACTGGGAATGAAAAACTGTTTTTT. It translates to CASSVTGTGNEKLFF.

CDR3 in DNA: TGTGCCATCTCTTCGGGAGCGGGAGCCGGGGAGCTGTTTTTT. Protein: CAISSGAGAGELFF. The chain recombines TRBV10-3 with TRBJ2-2; TRBD2 matches 8 bases. The CDR3 runs 14 residues. CDR1 and CDR2 (germline): ENHRY, SYGVKD. Trimming removed 8 bases from V and 6 bases from J; junction bases left unmatched: 8.

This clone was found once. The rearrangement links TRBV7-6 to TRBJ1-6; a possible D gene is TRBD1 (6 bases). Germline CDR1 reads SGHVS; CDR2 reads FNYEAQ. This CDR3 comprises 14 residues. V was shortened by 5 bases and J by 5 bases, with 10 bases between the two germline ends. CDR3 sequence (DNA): TGTGCCAGCAGCCTCAGACAGGATAATTCACCCCTCCACTTT. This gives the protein CASSLRQDNSPLHF.

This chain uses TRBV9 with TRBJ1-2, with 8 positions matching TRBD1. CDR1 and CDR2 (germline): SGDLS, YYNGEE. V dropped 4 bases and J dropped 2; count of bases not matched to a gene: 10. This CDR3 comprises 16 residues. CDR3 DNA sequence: TGTGCCAGCAGCACCCAACTCAGGGGGCACAACTATGGCTACACCTTC. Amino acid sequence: CASSTQLRGHNYGYTF.

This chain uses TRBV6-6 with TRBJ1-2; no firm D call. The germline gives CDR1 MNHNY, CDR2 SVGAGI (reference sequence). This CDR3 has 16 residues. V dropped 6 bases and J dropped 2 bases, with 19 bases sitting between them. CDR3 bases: TGTGCCAGCAGACACCACGCTATAGCGCGAAACTATGGCTACACCTTC. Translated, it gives CASRHHAIARNYGYTF.